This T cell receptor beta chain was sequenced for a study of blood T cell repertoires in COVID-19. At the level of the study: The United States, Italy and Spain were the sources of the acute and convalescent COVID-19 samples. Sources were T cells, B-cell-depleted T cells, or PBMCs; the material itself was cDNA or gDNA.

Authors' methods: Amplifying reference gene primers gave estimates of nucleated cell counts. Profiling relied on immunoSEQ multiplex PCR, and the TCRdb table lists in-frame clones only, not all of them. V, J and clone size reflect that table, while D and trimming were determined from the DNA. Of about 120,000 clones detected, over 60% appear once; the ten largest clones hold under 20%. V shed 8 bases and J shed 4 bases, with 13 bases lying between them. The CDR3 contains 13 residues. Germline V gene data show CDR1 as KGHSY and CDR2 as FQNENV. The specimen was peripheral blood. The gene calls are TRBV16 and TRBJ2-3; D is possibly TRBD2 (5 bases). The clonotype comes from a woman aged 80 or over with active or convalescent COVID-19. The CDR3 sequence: CASRRTQSDTQYF. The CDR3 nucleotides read TGTGCCAGCCGCAGGACTCAGTCAGATACGCAGTATTTT.